Detailed here is one TCR beta chain. Random hexamers served to reverse transcribe roughly 0.5 to 1 ug RNA. Multiplex PCR with immunoSEQ amplified the TCR beta CDR3 across 54 Vbeta and 13 Jbeta. TCRdb reprocessed the immunoSEQ multiplex PCR reads via MiXCR and lists one record per CDR3 protein. The table has 400,000 or so distinct CDR3 sequences, around 83% seen once. V lost 3 bases and J lost 3; bases outside the gene matches: 27. Germline loops: CDR1 MNHEY, CDR2 SMNVEV (reference sequence). The CDR3 spans 24 residues. This record belongs to a study of CD8 T cells in Susac syndrome. TEMRA cells were enriched by FACS, and CD4+ and CD8+ T cells were negatively isolated.

The chain employs TRBV27 and TRBJ2-1, with 12 bases aligning to TRBD2. The specimen sequenced was CD8+ T cells from PBMCs. The TCR comes from a human donor with multiple sclerosis. CDR3 protein: CASSFHAAGILAGGLSGLYNEQFF. The CDR3 DNA reads as TGTGCCAGCAGTTTCCACGCGGCGGGGATACTAGCGGGAGGTCTTTCGGGGCTCTACAATGAGCAGTTCTTC.